This is a list of T cell receptor beta chains from one sample in a study of blood T cell repertoires in COVID-19. Only in-frame clones appear in the TCRdb table, and some are missing; sequencing was by immunoSEQ multiplex PCR. The sample holds 93,000 or so clones, about 90% seen once. The specimen was peripheral blood. The receptors here all came from a human donor in a cohort sampled during active COVID-19. Both conserved end residues are part of each CDR3. A D gene is named only where the DNA matches it firmly. Size tells how often a clone was seen (once, few, many) or the class of an expanded clone, and some rows leave it out.

j_call: TRBJ2-7; d_call: -; clone_size: -; v_call: TRBV6-5; cdr3_aa: CASSQYTGSYEQYF; cdr3_nt: TGTGCCAGCAGTCAATACACAGGATCCTACGAGCAGTACTTC
j_call: TRBJ2-6; d_call: -; clone_size: -; v_call: TRBV2; cdr3_aa: CASSGERGGYSGANVLTF; cdr3_nt: TGTGCCAGCAGTGGTGAGAGGGGAGGATACTCTGGGGCCAACGTCCTGACTTTC
j_call: TRBJ2-2; d_call: TRBD1; clone_size: -; v_call: TRBV28; cdr3_aa: CASRTGRGNTGELFF; cdr3_nt: TGTGCCAGCAGGACAGGGAGAGGGAACACCGGGGAGCTGTTTTTT
j_call: TRBJ2-3; d_call: TRBD2; clone_size: few; v_call: TRBV6-5; cdr3_aa: CASTYSGSTDTQYF; cdr3_nt: TGTGCCAGCACATATAGCGGGAGCACAGATACGCAGTATTTT
j_call: TRBJ2-7; d_call: TRBD2; clone_size: few; v_call: TRBV6-1; cdr3_aa: CASSESGGEDEQYF; cdr3_nt: TGTGCCAGCAGTGAAAGCGGGGGGGAGGACGAGCAGTACTTC
j_call: TRBJ2-2; d_call: TRBD1; clone_size: once; v_call: TRBV9; cdr3_aa: CASSVAPGQANTGELFF; cdr3_nt: TGTGCCAGCAGCGTAGCCCCGGGACAGGCGAACACCGGGGAGCTGTTTTTT
j_call: TRBJ1-6; d_call: -; clone_size: -; v_call: TRBV3-1/TRBV3-2; cdr3_aa: CASSPGTPDNSPLHF; cdr3_nt: TGTGCCAGCAGCCCAGGGACACCGGATAATTCACCCCTCCACTTT
j_call: TRBJ2-7; d_call: TRBD1; clone_size: -; v_call: TRBV7-8; cdr3_aa: CASSLAGTGAKYEQYF; cdr3_nt: TGTGCCAGCAGCTTAGCTGGGACAGGGGCTAAATACGAGCAGTACTTC
j_call: TRBJ2-1; d_call: TRBD2; clone_size: few; v_call: TRBV11-2; cdr3_aa: CASSGSGTSGTISYNEQFF; cdr3_nt: TGTGCCAGCAGCGGCAGTGGGACTAGCGGAACTATCTCCTACAATGAGCAGTTCTTC
j_call: TRBJ2-7; d_call: -; clone_size: -; v_call: TRBV28; cdr3_aa: CASSSPSLASSYEQYF; cdr3_nt: TGTGCCAGCAGTTCCCCATCGTTGGCCAGCTCCTACGAGCAGTACTTC
j_call: TRBJ1-5; d_call: TRBD1; clone_size: -; v_call: TRBV28; cdr3_aa: CASSAGTGIFQPQHF; cdr3_nt: TGTGCCAGCAGTGCCGGGACAGGGATCTTTCAGCCCCAGCATTTT
j_call: TRBJ2-7; d_call: -; clone_size: -; v_call: TRBV6-6; cdr3_aa: CASSYRRNEQYF; cdr3_nt: TGTGCCAGCAGTTACCGCAGGAACGAGCAGTACTTC
j_call: TRBJ2-6; d_call: TRBD2; clone_size: -; v_call: TRBV5-4; cdr3_aa: CASSLEGLAGHSGANVLTF; cdr3_nt: TGTGCCAGCAGCTTGGAGGGACTAGCGGGACACTCTGGGGCCAACGTCCTGACTTTC
j_call: TRBJ2-5; d_call: -; clone_size: -; v_call: TRBV27; cdr3_aa: CASRPQGQETQYF; cdr3_nt: TGTGCCAGCAGGCCTCAGGGTCAAGAGACCCAGTACTTC
j_call: TRBJ1-6; d_call: TRBD1; clone_size: -; v_call: TRBV2; cdr3_aa: CANQNEGQIDSPLHF; cdr3_nt: TGTGCCAACCAAAACGAGGGACAGATAGATTCACCCCTCCACTTT
j_call: TRBJ1-1; d_call: -; clone_size: -; v_call: TRBV12-3/TRBV12-4; cdr3_aa: CASRHTDEAFF; cdr3_nt: TGTGCCAGCAGACACACAGATGAAGCTTTCTTT
j_call: TRBJ1-2; d_call: -; clone_size: many; v_call: TRBV11-2; cdr3_aa: CASSLDYPGANYGYTF; cdr3_nt: TGTGCCAGCAGCTTAGATTATCCAGGGGCTAACTATGGCTACACCTTC
j_call: TRBJ1-2; d_call: -; clone_size: -; v_call: TRBV25-1; cdr3_aa: CASSESKDYGYTF; cdr3_nt: TGTGCCAGCAGTGAAAGCAAAGACTATGGCTACACCTTC
j_call: TRBJ2-1; d_call: TRBD2; clone_size: once; v_call: TRBV24-1; cdr3_aa: CATSALAGGYNEQFF; cdr3_nt: TGTGCCACCAGTGCCCTAGCGGGAGGCTACAATGAGCAGTTCTTC
j_call: TRBJ2-7; d_call: -; clone_size: -; v_call: TRBV3-1/TRBV3-2; cdr3_aa: CASSRNLDYEQYF; cdr3_nt: TGTGCCAGCAGCCGGAACCTAGACTACGAGCAGTACTTC
j_call: TRBJ1-5; d_call: -; clone_size: once; v_call: TRBV12-3/TRBV12-4; cdr3_aa: CASSFGNQPQHF; cdr3_nt: TGTGCCAGCAGTTTCGGGAATCAGCCCCAGCATTTT
j_call: TRBJ2-7; d_call: TRBD1; clone_size: -; v_call: TRBV5-6; cdr3_aa: CASSKTGTGAYEQYF; cdr3_nt: TGTGCCAGCAGTAAAACCGGGACAGGCGCCTACGAGCAGTACTTC
j_call: TRBJ1-4; d_call: -; clone_size: -; v_call: TRBV7-8; cdr3_aa: CASSPSSADEKLFF; cdr3_nt: TGTGCCAGCAGCCCGTCGAGTGCGGATGAAAAACTGTTTTTT
j_call: TRBJ2-3; d_call: TRBD1; clone_size: -; v_call: TRBV5-1; cdr3_aa: CASSSNRQGGTDTQYF; cdr3_nt: TGCGCCAGCAGCTCCAACCGACAGGGGGGCACAGATACGCAGTATTTT
j_call: TRBJ2-7; d_call: TRBD1; clone_size: few; v_call: TRBV27; cdr3_aa: CASWNHRDRPPYEQYF; cdr3_nt: TGTGCCAGCTGGAATCACCGGGACAGACCTCCCTACGAGCAGTACTTC
j_call: TRBJ1-1; d_call: -; clone_size: -; v_call: TRBV19; cdr3_aa: CASSLDHGGRAFF; cdr3_nt: TGTGCCAGTAGTCTCGACCACGGGGGTAGAGCTTTCTTT
j_call: TRBJ2-1; d_call: TRBD2; clone_size: -; v_call: TRBV4-2; cdr3_aa: CASSQGRTSGGTYNEQFF; cdr3_nt: TGTGCCAGCAGCCAAGGCCGGACTAGCGGGGGGACCTACAATGAGCAGTTCTTC
j_call: TRBJ2-7; d_call: TRBD1; clone_size: -; v_call: TRBV6-5; cdr3_aa: CASSYSGTGGYYEQYF; cdr3_nt: TGTGCCAGCAGTTACTCCGGGACAGGGGGTTACTACGAGCAGTACTTC
j_call: TRBJ2-7; d_call: TRBD1; clone_size: -; v_call: TRBV6-2/TRBV6-3; cdr3_aa: CASGQRDSHYEQYF; cdr3_nt: TGTGCCAGCGGCCAGAGGGACAGCCACTACGAGCAGTACTTC
j_call: TRBJ1-1; d_call: -; clone_size: -; v_call: TRBV5-6; cdr3_aa: CASSPRRGLTEAFF; cdr3_nt: TGTGCCAGCAGCCCTAGGAGAGGGCTCACTGAAGCTTTCTTT
j_call: TRBJ2-7; d_call: TRBD1; clone_size: -; v_call: TRBV28; cdr3_aa: CASSPYRGFAYEQYF; cdr3_nt: TGTGCCAGCAGTCCGTACAGGGGGTTTGCTTACGAGCAGTACTTC
j_call: TRBJ1-6; d_call: -; clone_size: many; v_call: TRBV11-1; cdr3_aa: CASSHAGNNSPLHF; cdr3_nt: TGTGCCAGCAGTCATGCAGGGAATAATTCACCCCTCCACTTT
j_call: TRBJ2-7; d_call: -; clone_size: -; v_call: TRBV6-5; cdr3_aa: CASESPNSYEQYF; cdr3_nt: TGTGCCAGCGAAAGCCCCAACTCCTACGAGCAGTACTTC
j_call: TRBJ2-7; d_call: TRBD1; clone_size: -; v_call: TRBV6-4; cdr3_aa: CASGKDRDSSEQYF; cdr3_nt: TGTGCCAGCGGCAAAGACAGGGATTCCTCCGAGCAGTACTTC
j_call: TRBJ1-2; d_call: -; clone_size: -; v_call: TRBV14; cdr3_aa: CASSPGQSYGYTF; cdr3_nt: TGTGCCAGCAGCCCAGGACAGTCCTATGGCTACACCTTC
j_call: TRBJ1-4; d_call: -; clone_size: once; v_call: TRBV7-8; cdr3_aa: CASSLRAIRRGEKLFF; cdr3_nt: TGTGCCAGCAGCTTACGGGCCATTAGACGAGGGGAAAAACTGTTTTTT
j_call: TRBJ2-7; d_call: TRBD2; clone_size: -; v_call: TRBV28; cdr3_aa: CASSSSTIGSGRAWWLEQYF; cdr3_nt: TGTGCCAGCAGTTCCTCCACCATCGGCAGCGGGAGGGCCTGGTGGCTCGAGCAGTACTTC
j_call: TRBJ2-1; d_call: TRBD2; clone_size: -; v_call: TRBV5-1; cdr3_aa: CASSPRTSDNEQFF; cdr3_nt: TGCGCCAGCAGCCCAAGGACTAGCGACAACGAGCAGTTCTTC
j_call: TRBJ2-7; d_call: TRBD2; clone_size: -; v_call: TRBV3-1/TRBV3-2; cdr3_aa: CASSPTTSGRFYEQYF; cdr3_nt: TGTGCCAGCAGCCCAACGACTAGCGGGAGGTTCTACGAGCAGTACTTC
j_call: TRBJ1-1; d_call: -; clone_size: -; v_call: TRBV4-1; cdr3_aa: CASSPGRQGEGDTEAFF; cdr3_nt: TGCGCCAGCAGCCCGGGGAGGCAGGGAGAAGGGGACACTGAAGCTTTCTTT
j_call: TRBJ1-6; d_call: -; clone_size: -; v_call: TRBV5-6; cdr3_aa: CASSLFVDSLGSPLHF; cdr3_nt: TGTGCCAGCAGCTTGTTCGTCGACAGTCTTGGTTCACCCCTCCACTTT
j_call: TRBJ2-4; d_call: TRBD2; clone_size: -; v_call: TRBV7-2; cdr3_aa: CASSPGLAITRAKNIQYF; cdr3_nt: TGTGCCAGCAGCCCGGGACTAGCAATAACGCGGGCCAAAAACATTCAGTACTTC
j_call: TRBJ1-5; d_call: -; clone_size: -; v_call: TRBV3-1/TRBV3-2; cdr3_aa: CASSQGKNHRANQPQHF; cdr3_nt: TGTGCCAGCAGCCAAGGAAAGAACCACAGGGCCAATCAGCCCCAGCATTTT
j_call: TRBJ1-1; d_call: -; clone_size: -; v_call: TRBV20-1; cdr3_aa: CSASPVRGATEAFF; cdr3_nt: TGCAGTGCTAGTCCCGTTCGGGGGGCAACTGAAGCTTTCTTT
j_call: TRBJ2-5; d_call: TRBD2; clone_size: -; v_call: TRBV19; cdr3_aa: CASSKLFSPALRSGRADVETQYF; cdr3_nt: TGTGCCAGTAGTAAACTTTTTTCCCCGGCGTTGAGAAGCGGGAGGGCGGACGTTGAGACCCAGTACTTC
j_call: TRBJ1-1; d_call: -; clone_size: -; v_call: TRBV11-2; cdr3_aa: CASSSRMTRVEAFF; cdr3_nt: TGTGCCAGCAGCTCGAGGATGACCAGGGTGGAAGCTTTCTTT
j_call: TRBJ2-3; d_call: TRBD2; clone_size: -; v_call: TRBV7-2; cdr3_aa: CASSRQAGGVSTDTQYF; cdr3_nt: TGTGCCAGCAGCCGGCAAGCGGGGGGGGTTAGCACAGATACGCAGTATTTT
j_call: TRBJ1-4; d_call: TRBD1; clone_size: -; v_call: TRBV27; cdr3_aa: CASSKGAGKGDNEKLFF; cdr3_nt: TGTGCCAGCAGTAAGGGGGCAGGGAAGGGGGATAATGAAAAACTGTTTTTT
j_call: TRBJ1-5; d_call: TRBD1; clone_size: -; v_call: TRBV19; cdr3_aa: CASTRTGGNQPQHF; cdr3_nt: TGTGCCAGTACCCGGACAGGGGGCAACCAGCCCCAGCATTTT
j_call: TRBJ2-3; d_call: -; clone_size: -; v_call: TRBV18; cdr3_aa: CASSPGTPRQRSTDTQYF; cdr3_nt: TGTGCCAGCTCACCCGGGACACCCCGCCAGAGGAGCACAGATACGCAGTATTTT
j_call: TRBJ2-7; d_call: TRBD2; clone_size: -; v_call: TRBV7-9; cdr3_aa: CASSPNVAGGPGQYF; cdr3_nt: TGTGCCAGCAGCCCCAATGTCGCGGGGGGGCCAGGGCAGTACTTC
j_call: TRBJ2-3; d_call: TRBD2; clone_size: once; v_call: TRBV2; cdr3_aa: CASSDPPLAGSDTQYF; cdr3_nt: TGTGCCAGCAGTGACCCTCCACTAGCGGGGTCAGATACGCAGTATTTT
j_call: TRBJ2-3; d_call: TRBD2; clone_size: -; v_call: TRBV5-4; cdr3_aa: CASSQGPAGALTDTQYF; cdr3_nt: TGTGCCAGCAGCCAAGGGCCAGCGGGGGCCCTCACAGATACGCAGTATTTT